Listed here are 14 T cell receptor beta chains from one sample, sequenced in a study of T cell changes during pregnancy in multiple sclerosis. The assay was immunoSEQ multiplex PCR, and TCRdb's table has in-frame clones only and misses some. The sample shows around 99,000 clones, approximately 90% of them seen only once. Sample: peripheral blood, taken in the third trimester of pregnancy. These receptors were obtained from a female donor in good health, enrolled as a control in a pregnancy study.

The chain links TRBV6-1 to TRBJ1-6; D ambiguous. The germline CDR1 and CDR2 sequences are MNHNS and SASEGT. Trimming cost V 2 bases and J 0 bases, with 17 bases left between them. The CDR3 contains 19 residues. The CDR3 loop is CASSENSGMRSSYNSPLHF. The DNA for the CDR3 is TGTGCCAGCAGTGAAAACTCGGGTATGAGGAGCTCCTATAATTCACCCCTCCACTTT.

In its sample, this clone was seen once. The V gene is TRBV4-2, the J gene TRBJ1-4; 8 bases match TRBD1. The CDR3 covers 16 residues. Germline loops: CDR1 LGHNA, CDR2 YNFKEQ. V shed 4 bases, J shed 4 bases, and the junction held 8 bases outside the gene matches. CDR3 coding DNA: TGTGCCAGCAGCCTGCCGGGACAGGTCTATAATGAAAAACTGTTTTTT. This gives the protein CASSLPGQVYNEKLFF.

V gene TRBV5-6 combines with J gene TRBJ1-3; D gene uncertain. With 0 bases removed from V and 3 bases from J, the gap between germline ends came to 13 bases. Germline V gene data show CDR1 as SGHDT and CDR2 as YYEEEE. The CDR3 covers 16 residues. CDR3 in amino acids: CASSLAATLYGNTIYF. The CDR3 DNA reads as TGTGCCAGCAGCTTGGCCGCGACTCTCTATGGAAACACCATATATTTT.

This clone was recorded a few times. J is TRBJ1-3 and V is TRBV30, with 9 bases that match TRBD1. CDR1 is GTSNPN and CDR2 is SVGIG in the germline V gene (reference sequence). The V segment lost 2 bases and the J segment 3 bases; nucleotides outside the gene matches: 5. This CDR3 has 15 amino acids. The CDR3 nucleotides are TGTGCCTGGAGTCGGGGACAGGGAGGTGGAAACACCATATATTTT. Translated, it gives CAWSRGQGGGNTIYF.

The chain links TRBV5-1 to TRBJ1-2; maybe TRBD1 (6 bases). V gave up 7 bases and J gave up 2 bases, with 12 bases separating them. The length of the CDR3 is 13 residues. Germline CDR1 is SGHRS and CDR2 is YFSETQ. The CDR3 sequence is CASGAGANYGYTF. The CDR3 bases are TGCGCCAGCGGGGCAGGGGCCAACTATGGCTACACCTTC.

V gene TRBV6-1 combines with J gene TRBJ1-2, with TRBD1 matching over 8 bases. Germline trimming cut 2 bases from V and 6 bases from J; bases unmatched to any gene: 8. This CDR3 comprises 15 residues. Germline assignment: CDR1 MNHNS and CDR2 SASEGT. The CDR3 loop reads CASSESRTGIDGYTF. In DNA form, the CDR3 reads TGTGCCAGCAGTGAATCGAGGACAGGGATAGATGGCTACACCTTC.

V usage is TRBV4-1 and J usage is TRBJ2-5; 13 nucleotides agree with TRBD2. The CDR3 consists of 16 residues. Germline V gene data show CDR1 as MGHRA and CDR2 as YSYEKL. V dropped 4 bases and J dropped 3; count of bases not matched to a gene: 5. The CDR3 spells CASSRGTSGGEETQYF. CDR3 nucleotides: TGCGCCAGCAGCCGAGGAACTAGCGGGGGGGAAGAGACCCAGTACTTC.

This chain connects TRBV5-1 to TRBJ1-2; D gene unclear. Germline CDR1 reads SGHRS; CDR2 reads YFSETQ. The V end lost 0 bases, the J end lost 5 bases, and 11 bases lay between the germline ends. CDR3 size: 14 residues. The CDR3 loop is CASSLEVAVYGYTF. DNA of the CDR3: TGCGCCAGCAGCTTGGAAGTAGCTGTTTATGGCTACACCTTC. The whole variable domain, filled in from reference TRBV5-1 and TRBJ1-2, reads KAGVTQTPRYLIKTRGQQVTLSCSPISGHRSVSWYQQTPGQGLQFLFEYFSETQRNKGNFPGRFSGRQFSNSRSEMNVSTLELGDSALYLCASSLEVAVYGYTFGSGTRLTVV.

This chain joins TRBV9 and TRBJ1-6; D call uncertain. CDR1 SGDLS and CDR2 YYNGEE come from the germline V gene. The CDR3 is 14 residues long. Trimming stripped 3 bases from V and 0 bases from J, with 4 bases between. DNA of the CDR3: TGTGCCAGCAGCGGCAGCTCCTATAATTCACCCCTCCACTTT. Translating it yields CASSGSSYNSPLHF.

V gene TRBV5-1 combines with J gene TRBJ2-7, with TRBD2 matching 8 bases. Trimming removed 1 base from V and 7 bases from J; junction bases left unmatched: 10. Germline values: CDR1 SGHRS, CDR2 YFSETQ. CDR3 size: 15 residues. In nucleotides, the CDR3 is TGCGCCAGCAGCTTGCAACCGACTAGCGAAAAAGAGCAGTACTTC. Encoded protein: CASSLQPTSEKEQYF. Full variable domain (remainder filled in from reference TRBV5-1 and TRBJ2-7): KAGVTQTPRYLIKTRGQQVTLSCSPISGHRSVSWYQQTPGQGLQFLFEYFSETQRNKGNFPGRFSGRQFSNSRSEMNVSTLELGDSALYLCASSLQPTSEKEQYFGPGTRLTVT.

This chain connects TRBV11-3 to TRBJ1-2; 7 nucleotides agree with TRBD1. From germline, CDR1 is SGHNT and CDR2 YENEEA. The CDR3 contains 11 residues. CDR3 region: CVRAGGYGYTF. The CDR3 DNA sequence: TGTGTAAGGGCAGGGGGCTATGGCTACACCTTC.

The rearrangement joins TRBV7-9 to TRBJ2-1; D is perhaps TRBD1 (5 bases). V gave up 2 bases and J gave up 6 bases, with 5 bases separating them. The CDR3 totals 12 residues. Germline V gene sequence: CDR1 SEHNR, CDR2 FQNEAQ (reference sequence). The CDR3 region has the DNA TGTGCCAGCAGCTTAAGGGGCAATGAGCAGTTCTTC. Protein product: CASSLRGNEQFF. The complete variable domain, with remaining parts taken from reference TRBV7-9 and TRBJ2-1, reads DTGVSQNPRHKITKRGQNVTFRCDPISEHNRLYWYRQTLGQGPEFLTYFQNEAQLEKSRLLSDRFSAERPKGSFSTLEIQRTEQGDSAMYLCASSLRGNEQFFGPGTRLTVL.

V is TRBV5-6 and J is TRBJ1-1; D is perhaps TRBD1 (6 bases). This CDR3 region has 12 residues. The V end was cut by 4 bases, the J end by 3 bases, with 7 bases between. CDR1 is SGHDT, CDR2 YYEEEE, per germline. For the CDR3, the DNA is TGTGCCAGCAGCCGACAGGACACTGAAGCTTTCTTT. This gives the protein CASSRQDTEAFF.

The chain combines TRBV10-3 with TRBJ2-7, with TRBD1 identical over 7 bases. V shed 10 bases and J 3 bases; nucleotides not matched to a gene: 9. In germline, CDR1 is ENHRY, CDR2 SYGVKD. The CDR3 runs 13 residues. The CDR3 region is CATRDSLSYEQYF. DNA for the CDR3: TGTGCCACCCGGGACAGTCTTAGCTACGAGCAGTACTTC.